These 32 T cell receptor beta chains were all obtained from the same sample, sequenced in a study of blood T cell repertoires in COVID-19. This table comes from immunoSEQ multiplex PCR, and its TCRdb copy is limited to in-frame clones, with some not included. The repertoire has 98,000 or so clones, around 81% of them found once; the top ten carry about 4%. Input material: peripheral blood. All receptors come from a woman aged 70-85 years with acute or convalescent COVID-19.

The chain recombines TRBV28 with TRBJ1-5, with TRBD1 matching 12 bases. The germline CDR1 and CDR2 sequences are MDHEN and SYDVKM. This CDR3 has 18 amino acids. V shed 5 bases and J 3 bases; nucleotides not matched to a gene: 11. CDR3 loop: CASSPGTGGEWYNQPQHF. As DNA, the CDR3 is TGTGCCAGCAGTCCGGGGACAGGGGGCGAGTGGTACAATCAGCCCCAGCATTTT.

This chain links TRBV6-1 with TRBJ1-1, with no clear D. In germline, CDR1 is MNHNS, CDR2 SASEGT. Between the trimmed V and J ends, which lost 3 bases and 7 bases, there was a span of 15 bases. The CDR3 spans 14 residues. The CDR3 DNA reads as TGTGCCAGCAGTGATGTGCGGGGTGCAGGTGAAGCTTTCTTT. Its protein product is CASSDVRGAGEAFF.

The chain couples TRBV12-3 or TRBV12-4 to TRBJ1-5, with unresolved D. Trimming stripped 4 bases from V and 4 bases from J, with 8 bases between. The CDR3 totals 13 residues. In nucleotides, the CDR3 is TGTGCCAGCAGTTGGTCGGAGAATCAGCCCCAGCATTTT. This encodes CASSWSENQPQHF.

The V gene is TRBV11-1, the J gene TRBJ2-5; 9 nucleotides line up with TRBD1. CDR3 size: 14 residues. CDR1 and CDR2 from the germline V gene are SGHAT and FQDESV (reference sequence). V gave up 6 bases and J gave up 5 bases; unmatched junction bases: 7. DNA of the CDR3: TGTGCCAGCAGTTGGACAGGGGCGGAGGAGACCCAGTACTTC. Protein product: CASSWTGAEETQYF.

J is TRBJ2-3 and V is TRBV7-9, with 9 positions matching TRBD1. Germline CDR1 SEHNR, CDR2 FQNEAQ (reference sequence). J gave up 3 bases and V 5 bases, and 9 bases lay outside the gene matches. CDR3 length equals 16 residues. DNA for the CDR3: TGTGCCAGCAGCCCAGCCGGGACAGGGTGGACAGATACGCAGTATTTT. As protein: CASSPAGTGWTDTQYF. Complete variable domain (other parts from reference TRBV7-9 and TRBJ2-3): DTGVSQNPRHKITKRGQNVTFRCDPISEHNRLYWYRQTLGQGPEFLTYFQNEAQLEKSRLLSDRFSAERPKGSFSTLEIQRTEQGDSAMYLCASSPAGTGWTDTQYFGPGTRLTVL.

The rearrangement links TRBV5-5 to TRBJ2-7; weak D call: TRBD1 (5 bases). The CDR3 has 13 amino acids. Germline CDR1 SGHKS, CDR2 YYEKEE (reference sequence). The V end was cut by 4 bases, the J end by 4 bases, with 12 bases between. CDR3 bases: TGTGCCAGCAGCGCCTACCCAGGGTACGAGCAGTACGTC. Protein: CASSAYPGYEQYV.

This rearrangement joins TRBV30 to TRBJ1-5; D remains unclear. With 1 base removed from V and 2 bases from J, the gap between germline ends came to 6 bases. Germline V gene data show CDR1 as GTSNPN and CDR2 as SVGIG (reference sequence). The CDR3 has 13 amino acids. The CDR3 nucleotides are TGTGCCTGGAGTGGGCAGGGCAATCAGCCCCAGCATTTT. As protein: CAWSGQGNQPQHF.

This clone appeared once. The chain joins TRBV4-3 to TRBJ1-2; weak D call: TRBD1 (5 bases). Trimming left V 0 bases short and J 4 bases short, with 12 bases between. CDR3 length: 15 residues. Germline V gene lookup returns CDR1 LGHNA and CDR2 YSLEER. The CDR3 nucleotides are TGCGCCAGCAGCCAAGATTACGGGGGACCCTATGGCTACACCTTC. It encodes CASSQDYGGPYGYTF.

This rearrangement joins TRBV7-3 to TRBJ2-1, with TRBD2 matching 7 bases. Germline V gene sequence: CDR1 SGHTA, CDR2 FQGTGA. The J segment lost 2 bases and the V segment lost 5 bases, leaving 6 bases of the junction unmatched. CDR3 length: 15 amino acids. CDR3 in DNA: TGTGCCAGCAGCACCGGGGCGGGAGCCTACAATGAGCAGTTCTTC. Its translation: CASSTGAGAYNEQFF.

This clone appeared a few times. The chain's CDR3 is CASSPPPGFTGNTIYF. As DNA, the CDR3 is TGTGCCAGCAGTCCACCTCCAGGGTTCACCGGAAACACCATATATTTT. The genes are TRBV28 and TRBJ1-3, with D possibly TRBD1 on 5 matching bases. The CDR3 extends over 16 amino acids. Germline CDR1 MDHEN, CDR2 SYDVKM. V lost 5 bases to trimming and J lost 4 bases, with 18 bases between them.

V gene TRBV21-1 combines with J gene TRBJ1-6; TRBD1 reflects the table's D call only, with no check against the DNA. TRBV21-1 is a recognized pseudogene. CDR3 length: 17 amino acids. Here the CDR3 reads CASSGDPGQGYNSPLHF. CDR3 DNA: TGTGCCAGCAGCGGAGATCCGGGACAGGGTTATAATTCACCCCTCCACTTT.

CDR3 residues: CASSSHRFQGLSDTQYF. The CDR3 DNA reads as TGTGCCAGCAGCTCTCATAGGTTTCAGGGTCTCTCAGATACGCAGTATTTT. V gene TRBV5-4 combines with J gene TRBJ2-3; TRBD1 is a possible D gene (5 bases). The germline CDR1 and CDR2 sequences are SGHNT and YYREEE (reference sequence). The CDR3 covers 17 residues. Trimming took 3 bases from V and 4 from J, leaving 21 bases between them.

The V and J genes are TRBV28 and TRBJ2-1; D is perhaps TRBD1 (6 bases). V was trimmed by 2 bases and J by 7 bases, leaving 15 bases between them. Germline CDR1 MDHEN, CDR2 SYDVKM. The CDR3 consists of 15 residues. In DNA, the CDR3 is TGTGCCAGCAGTTTAGCCGGGATAAGGGGGAATGAGCAGTTCTTC. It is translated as CASSLAGIRGNEQFF. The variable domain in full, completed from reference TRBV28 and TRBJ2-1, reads DVKVTQSSRYLVKRTGEKVFLECVQDMDHENMFWYRQDPGLGLRLIYFSYDVKMKEKGDIPEGYSVSREKKERFSLILESASTNQTSMYLCASSLAGIRGNEQFFGPGTRLTVL.

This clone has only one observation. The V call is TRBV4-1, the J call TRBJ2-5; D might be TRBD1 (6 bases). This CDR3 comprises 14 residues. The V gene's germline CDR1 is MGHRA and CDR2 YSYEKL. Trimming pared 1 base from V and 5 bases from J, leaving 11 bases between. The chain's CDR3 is CASSQVGGSETQYF. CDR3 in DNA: TGCGCCAGCAGCCAAGTTGGGGGCTCCGAGACCCAGTACTTC.

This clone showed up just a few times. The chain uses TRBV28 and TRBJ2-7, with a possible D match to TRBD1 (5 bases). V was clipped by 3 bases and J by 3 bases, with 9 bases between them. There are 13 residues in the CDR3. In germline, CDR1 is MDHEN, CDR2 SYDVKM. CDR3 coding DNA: TGTGCCAGCAGTTTTAGGGGTGACTACGAGCAGTACTTC. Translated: CASSFRGDYEQYF.

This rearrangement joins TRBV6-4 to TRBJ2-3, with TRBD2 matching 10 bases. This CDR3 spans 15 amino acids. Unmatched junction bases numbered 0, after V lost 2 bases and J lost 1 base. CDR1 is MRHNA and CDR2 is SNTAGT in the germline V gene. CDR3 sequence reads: CASSDLAGGTDTQYF. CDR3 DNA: TGTGCCAGCAGTGACCTAGCGGGGGGCACAGATACGCAGTATTTT.

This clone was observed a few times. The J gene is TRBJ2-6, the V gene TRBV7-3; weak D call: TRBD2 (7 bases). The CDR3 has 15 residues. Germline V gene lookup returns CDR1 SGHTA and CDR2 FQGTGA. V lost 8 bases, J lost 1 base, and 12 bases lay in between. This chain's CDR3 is CASAGGPSGANVLTF. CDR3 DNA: TGTGCCAGCGCCGGGGGGCCTTCTGGGGCCAACGTCCTGACTTTC.

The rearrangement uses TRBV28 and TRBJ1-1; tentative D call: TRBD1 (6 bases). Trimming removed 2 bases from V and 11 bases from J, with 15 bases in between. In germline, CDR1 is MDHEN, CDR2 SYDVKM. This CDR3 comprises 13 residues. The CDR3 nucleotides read TGTGCCAGCAGTTTACCGACAGGCGAGGGGGCTTTCTTT. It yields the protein CASSLPTGEGAFF.

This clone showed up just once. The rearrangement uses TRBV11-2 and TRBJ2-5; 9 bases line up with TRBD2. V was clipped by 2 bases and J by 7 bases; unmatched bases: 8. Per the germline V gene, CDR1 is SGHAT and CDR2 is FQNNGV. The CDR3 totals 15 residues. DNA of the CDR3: TGTGCCAGCAGCTTATTGACTAGCGGATCGGGGACCCAGTACTTC. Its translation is CASSLLTSGSGTQYF.

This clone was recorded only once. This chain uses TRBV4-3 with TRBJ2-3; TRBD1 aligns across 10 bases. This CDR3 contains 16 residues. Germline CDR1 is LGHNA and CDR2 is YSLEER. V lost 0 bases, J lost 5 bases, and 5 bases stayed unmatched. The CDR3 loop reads CASSQDGGQGKDTQYF. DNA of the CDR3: TGCGCCAGCAGCCAAGATGGGGGACAGGGGAAAGATACGCAGTATTTT.

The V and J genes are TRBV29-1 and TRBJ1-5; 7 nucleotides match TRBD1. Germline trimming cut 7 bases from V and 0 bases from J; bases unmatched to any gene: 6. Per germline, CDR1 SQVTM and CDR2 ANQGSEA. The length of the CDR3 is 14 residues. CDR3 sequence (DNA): TGCAGCGCAGGGACAGCTAATAGCAATCAGCCCCAGCATTTT. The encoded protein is CSAGTANSNQPQHF.

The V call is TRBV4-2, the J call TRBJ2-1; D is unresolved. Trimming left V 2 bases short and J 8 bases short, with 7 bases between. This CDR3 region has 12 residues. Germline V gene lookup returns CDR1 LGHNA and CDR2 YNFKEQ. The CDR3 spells CASSQNGHEQFF. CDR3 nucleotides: TGTGCCAGCAGCCAAAATGGCCATGAGCAGTTCTTC.

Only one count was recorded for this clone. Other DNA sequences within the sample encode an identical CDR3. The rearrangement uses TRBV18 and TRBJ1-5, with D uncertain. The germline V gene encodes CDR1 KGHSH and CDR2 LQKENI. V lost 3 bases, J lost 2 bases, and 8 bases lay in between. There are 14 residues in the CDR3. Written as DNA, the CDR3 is TGTGCCAGCTCACCCGGAGGTGGCAATCAGCCCCAGCATTTT. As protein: CASSPGGGNQPQHF.

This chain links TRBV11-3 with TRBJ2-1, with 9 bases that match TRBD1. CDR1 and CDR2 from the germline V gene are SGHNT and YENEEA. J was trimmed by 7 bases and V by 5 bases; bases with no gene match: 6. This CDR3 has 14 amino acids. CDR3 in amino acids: CASSARQGDNEQFF. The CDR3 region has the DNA TGTGCCAGCAGCGCTAGACAGGGGGATAATGAGCAGTTCTTC.

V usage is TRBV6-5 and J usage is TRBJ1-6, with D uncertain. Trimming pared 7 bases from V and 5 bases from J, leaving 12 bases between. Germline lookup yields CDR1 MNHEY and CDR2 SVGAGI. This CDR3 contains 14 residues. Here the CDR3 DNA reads TGTGCCAGCATGCGGGCCGATGATAATTCACCCCTCCACTTT. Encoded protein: CASMRADDNSPLHF.

The CDR3 DNA follows: TGTGCCAGCAGCTCGGGACTAGCGGGGCTCTACGAGCAGTACTTC. It encodes CASSSGLAGLYEQYF. The chain has TRBV5-4 and TRBJ2-7; 13 bases fit TRBD2. V lost 3 bases to trimming and J lost 3 bases; unmatched junction nucleotides: 3. This CDR3 spans 15 amino acids. CDR1 is SGHNT and CDR2 is YYREEE in the germline V gene (reference sequence).

The CDR3 DNA sequence: TGTGCCAGCAGCTTGCGGACAGCGAACACTGAAGCTTTCTTT. Translating gives CASSLRTANTEAFF. V gene TRBV7-2 combines with J gene TRBJ1-1; TRBD1 might be the D (6 bases). The CDR3 sequence is 14 residues long. CDR1 and CDR2 from the germline V gene are SGHTA and FQGNSA. Deletions cut 3 bases from V and 1 base from J, with 9 bases between.

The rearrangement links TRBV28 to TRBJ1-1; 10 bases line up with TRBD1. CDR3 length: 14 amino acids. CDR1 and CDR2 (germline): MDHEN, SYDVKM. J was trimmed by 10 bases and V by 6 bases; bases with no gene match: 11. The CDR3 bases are TGTGCCAGCAGGCCGGGACAGGGGCTGTACGGAGCTTTCTTT. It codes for CASRPGQGLYGAFF. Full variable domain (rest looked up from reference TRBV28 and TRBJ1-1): DVKVTQSSRYLVKRTGEKVFLECVQDMDHENMFWYRQDPGLGLRLIYFSYDVKMKEKGDIPEGYSVSREKKERFSLILESASTNQTSMYLCASRPGQGLYGAFFGQGTRLTVV.

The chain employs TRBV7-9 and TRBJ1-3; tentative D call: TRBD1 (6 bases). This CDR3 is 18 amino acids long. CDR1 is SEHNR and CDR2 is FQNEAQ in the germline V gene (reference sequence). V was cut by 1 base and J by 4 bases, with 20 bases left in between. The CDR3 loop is CASSLESRSRGKGNTIYF. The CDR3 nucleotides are TGTGCCAGCAGCTTAGAGTCCCGATCCAGGGGAAAAGGAAACACCATATATTTT.

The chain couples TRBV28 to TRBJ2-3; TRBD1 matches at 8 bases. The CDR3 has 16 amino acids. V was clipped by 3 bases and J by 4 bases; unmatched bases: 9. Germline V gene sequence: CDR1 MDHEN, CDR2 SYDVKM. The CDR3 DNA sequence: TGTGCCAGCAGTTTTCCAGGACAGGGTTCGGCAGATACGCAGTATTTT. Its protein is CASSFPGQGSADTQYF.

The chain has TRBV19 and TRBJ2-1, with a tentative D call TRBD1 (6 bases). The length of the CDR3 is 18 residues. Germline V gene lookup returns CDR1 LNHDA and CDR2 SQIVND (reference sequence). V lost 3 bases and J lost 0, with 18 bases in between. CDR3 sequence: CASSIRRQASSSYNEQFF. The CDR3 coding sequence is TGTGCCAGTAGTATCAGAAGACAGGCTTCTAGCTCCTACAATGAGCAGTTCTTC.

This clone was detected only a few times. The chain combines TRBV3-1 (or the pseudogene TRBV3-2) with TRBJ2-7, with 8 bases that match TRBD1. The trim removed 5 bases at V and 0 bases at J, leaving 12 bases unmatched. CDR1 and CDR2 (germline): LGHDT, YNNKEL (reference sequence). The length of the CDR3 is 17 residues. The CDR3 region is CASSSAGTGLHSYEQYV. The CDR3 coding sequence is TGTGCCAGCAGCTCAGCCGGGACAGGCCTACACTCCTACGAGCAGTACGTC.